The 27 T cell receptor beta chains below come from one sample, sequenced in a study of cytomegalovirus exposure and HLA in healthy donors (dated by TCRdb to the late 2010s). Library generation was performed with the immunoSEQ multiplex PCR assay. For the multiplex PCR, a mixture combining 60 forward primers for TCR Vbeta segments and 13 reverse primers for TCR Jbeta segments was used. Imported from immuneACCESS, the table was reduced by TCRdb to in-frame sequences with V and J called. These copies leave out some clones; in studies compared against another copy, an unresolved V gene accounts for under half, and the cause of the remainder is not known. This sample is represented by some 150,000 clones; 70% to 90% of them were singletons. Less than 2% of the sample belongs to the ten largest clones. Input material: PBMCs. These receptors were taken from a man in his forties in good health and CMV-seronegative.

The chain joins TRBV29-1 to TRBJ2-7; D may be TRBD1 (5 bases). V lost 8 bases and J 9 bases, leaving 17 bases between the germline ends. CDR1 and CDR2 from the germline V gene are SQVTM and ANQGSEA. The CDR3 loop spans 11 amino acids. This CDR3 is CSTLDTVGQYF. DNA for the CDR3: TGCAGCACACTGGACACTGTAGGGCAGTACTTC.

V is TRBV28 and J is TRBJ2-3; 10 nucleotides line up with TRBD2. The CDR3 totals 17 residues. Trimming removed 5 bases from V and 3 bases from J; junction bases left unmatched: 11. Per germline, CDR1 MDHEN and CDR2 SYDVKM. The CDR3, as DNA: TGTGCCAGCAGTGAACCCGAGCGGGGGGGGCGGACAGATACGCAGTATTTT. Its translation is CASSEPERGGRTDTQYF.

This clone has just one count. CDR3 protein: CASSQATVVPGKSPLHF. The CDR3 bases are TGTGCCAGCAGCCAAGCGACGGTAGTTCCAGGCAAGTCACCCCTCCACTTT. V is TRBV14 and J is TRBJ1-6; D is unresolved. V was cut by 1 base and J by 10 bases, with 20 bases left in between. Germline values: CDR1 SGHDN, CDR2 FVKESK. The CDR3 is made up of 17 amino acids.

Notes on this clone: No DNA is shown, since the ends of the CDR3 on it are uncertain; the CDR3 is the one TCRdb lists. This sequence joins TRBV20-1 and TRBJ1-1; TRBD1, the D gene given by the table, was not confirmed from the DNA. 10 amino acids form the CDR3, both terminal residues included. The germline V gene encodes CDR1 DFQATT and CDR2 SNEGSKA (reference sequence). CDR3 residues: CSAWGQGTFF.

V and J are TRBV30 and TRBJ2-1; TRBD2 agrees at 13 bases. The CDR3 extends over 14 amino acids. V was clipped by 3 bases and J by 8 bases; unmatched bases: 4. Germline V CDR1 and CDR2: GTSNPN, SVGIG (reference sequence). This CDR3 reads CAWSTSGRVYEQFF. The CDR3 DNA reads TGTGCCTGGAGCACTAGCGGGAGGGTTTATGAGCAGTTCTTC.

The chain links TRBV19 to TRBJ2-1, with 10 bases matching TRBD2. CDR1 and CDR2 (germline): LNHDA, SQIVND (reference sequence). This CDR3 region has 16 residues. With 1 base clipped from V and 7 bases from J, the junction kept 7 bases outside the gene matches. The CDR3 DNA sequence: TGTGCCAGTAGTATAGGTCTAGCGGGAGAGGGAAATGAGCAGTTCTTC. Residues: CASSIGLAGEGNEQFF.

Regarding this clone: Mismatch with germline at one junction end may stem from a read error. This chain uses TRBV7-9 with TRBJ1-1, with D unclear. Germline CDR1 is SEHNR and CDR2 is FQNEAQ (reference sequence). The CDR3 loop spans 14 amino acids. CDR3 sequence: CSSSLGIREPEAFF. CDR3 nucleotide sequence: TGTTCCAGCAGCTTAGGTATTCGGGAACCTGAAGCTTTCTTT.

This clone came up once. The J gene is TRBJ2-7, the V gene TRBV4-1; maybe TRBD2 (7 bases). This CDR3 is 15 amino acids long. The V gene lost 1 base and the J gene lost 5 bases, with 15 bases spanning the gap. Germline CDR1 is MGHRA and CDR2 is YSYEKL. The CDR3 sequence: CASSQVGGGDDEQYF. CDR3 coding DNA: TGCGCCAGCAGCCAAGTAGGGGGGGGCGACGACGAGCAGTACTTC.

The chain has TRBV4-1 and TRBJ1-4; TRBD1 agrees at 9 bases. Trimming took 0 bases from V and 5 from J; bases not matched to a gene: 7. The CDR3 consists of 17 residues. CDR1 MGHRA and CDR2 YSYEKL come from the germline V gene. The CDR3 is CASSQEGGGQGNEKLFF. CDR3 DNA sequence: TGCGCCAGCAGCCAAGAGGGTGGGGGACAGGGAAATGAAAAACTGTTTTTT.

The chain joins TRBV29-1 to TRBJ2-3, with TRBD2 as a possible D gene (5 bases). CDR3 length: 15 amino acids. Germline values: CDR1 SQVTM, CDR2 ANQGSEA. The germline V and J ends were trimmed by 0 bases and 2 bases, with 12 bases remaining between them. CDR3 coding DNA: TGCAGCGTTGAAGATCAACGGGGAATCACAGATACGCAGTATTTT. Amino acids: CSVEDQRGITDTQYF.

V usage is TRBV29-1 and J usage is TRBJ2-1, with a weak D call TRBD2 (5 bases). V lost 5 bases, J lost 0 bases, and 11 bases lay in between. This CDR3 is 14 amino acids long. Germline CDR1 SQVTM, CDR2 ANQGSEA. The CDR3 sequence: CSVPGLFSYNEQFF. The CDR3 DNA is TGCAGCGTTCCCGGACTGTTCTCCTACAATGAGCAGTTCTTC.

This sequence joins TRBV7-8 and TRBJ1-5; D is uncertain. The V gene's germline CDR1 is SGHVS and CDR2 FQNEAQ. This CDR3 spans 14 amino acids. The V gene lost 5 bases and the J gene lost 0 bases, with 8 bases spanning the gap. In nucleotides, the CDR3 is TGTGCCAGCAGCATACAAGATAGCAATCAGCCCCAGCATTTT. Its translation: CASSIQDSNQPQHF.

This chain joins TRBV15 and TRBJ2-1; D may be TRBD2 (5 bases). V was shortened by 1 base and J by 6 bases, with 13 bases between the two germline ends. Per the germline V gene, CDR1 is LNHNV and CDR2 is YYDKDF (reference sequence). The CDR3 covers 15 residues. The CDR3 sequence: CATSRGVGEGNEQFF. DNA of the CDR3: TGTGCCACCAGCAGAGGAGTGGGAGAAGGCAATGAGCAGTTCTTC.

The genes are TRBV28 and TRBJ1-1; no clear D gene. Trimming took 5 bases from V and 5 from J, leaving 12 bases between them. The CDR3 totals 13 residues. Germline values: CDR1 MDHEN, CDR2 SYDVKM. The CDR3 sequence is CASSPEVGTEAFF. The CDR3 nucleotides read TGTGCCAGCAGTCCCGAGGTAGGAACTGAAGCTTTCTTT.

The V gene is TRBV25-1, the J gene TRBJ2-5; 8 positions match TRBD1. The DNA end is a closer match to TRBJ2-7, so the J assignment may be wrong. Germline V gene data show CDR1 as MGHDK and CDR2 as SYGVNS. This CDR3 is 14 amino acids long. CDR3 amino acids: CASSDRTGFDEQYF. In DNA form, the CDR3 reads TGTGCCAGCAGTGACCGGACAGGGTTCGACGAGCAGTACTTC.

The CDR3 loop is CASSRTGRLQETQYF. The CDR3 nucleotides are TGTGCCAGCAGCCGGACAGGGCGACTACAAGAGACCCAGTACTTC. The rearrangement uses TRBV14 and TRBJ2-5; 8 bases agree with TRBD1. The J segment lost 2 bases and the V segment lost 4 bases, leaving 6 bases of the junction unmatched. The CDR3 runs to 15 residues. The germline V gene encodes CDR1 SGHDN and CDR2 FVKESK. Variable domain in full (rest from reference TRBV14 and TRBJ2-5): EAGVTQFPSHSVIEKGQTVTLRCDPISGHDNLYWYRRVMGKEIKFLLHFVKESKQDESGMPNNRFLAERTGGTYSTLKVQPAELEDSGVYFCASSRTGRLQETQYFGPGTRLLVL.

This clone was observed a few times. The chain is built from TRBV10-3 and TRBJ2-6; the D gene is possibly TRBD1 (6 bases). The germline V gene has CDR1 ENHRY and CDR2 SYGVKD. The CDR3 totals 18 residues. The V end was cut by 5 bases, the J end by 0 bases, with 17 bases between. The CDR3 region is CAISIKTGQSSGANVLTF. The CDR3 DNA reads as TGTGCCATCAGTATAAAGACAGGCCAAAGCTCTGGGGCCAACGTCCTGACTTTC.

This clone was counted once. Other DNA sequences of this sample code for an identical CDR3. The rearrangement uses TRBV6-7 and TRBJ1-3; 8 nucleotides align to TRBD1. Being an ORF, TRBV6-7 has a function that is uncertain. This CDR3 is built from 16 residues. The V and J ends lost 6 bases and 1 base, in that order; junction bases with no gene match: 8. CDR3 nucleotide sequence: TGTGCCAGCAGGTCCTACAGGGGGGAATCTGGAAACACCATATATTTT. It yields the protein CASRSYRGESGNTIYF.

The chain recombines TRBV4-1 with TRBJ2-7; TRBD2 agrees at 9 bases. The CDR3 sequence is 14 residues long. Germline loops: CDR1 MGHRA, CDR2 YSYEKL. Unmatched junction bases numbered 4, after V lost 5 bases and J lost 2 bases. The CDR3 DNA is TGCGCCAGCAGCTCTAGCGGGGCGACCTACGAGCAGTACTTC. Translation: CASSSSGATYEQYF.

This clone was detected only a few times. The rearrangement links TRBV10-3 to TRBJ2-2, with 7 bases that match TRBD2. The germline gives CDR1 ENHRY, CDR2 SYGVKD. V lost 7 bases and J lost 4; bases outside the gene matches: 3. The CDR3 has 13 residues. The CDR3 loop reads CAIKRGPTGELFF. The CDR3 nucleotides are TGTGCCATCAAGCGGGGCCCCACCGGGGAGCTGTTTTTT.

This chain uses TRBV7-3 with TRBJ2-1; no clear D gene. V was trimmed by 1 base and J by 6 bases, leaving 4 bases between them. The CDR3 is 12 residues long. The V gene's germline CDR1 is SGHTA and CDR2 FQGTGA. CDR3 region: CASSLNLNEQFF. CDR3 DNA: TGTGCCAGCAGCTTAAATCTCAATGAGCAGTTCTTC.

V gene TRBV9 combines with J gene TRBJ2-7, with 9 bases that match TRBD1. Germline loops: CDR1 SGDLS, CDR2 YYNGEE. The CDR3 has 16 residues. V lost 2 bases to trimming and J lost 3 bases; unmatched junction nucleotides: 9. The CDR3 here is CASSVGTGQKLYEQYF. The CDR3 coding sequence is TGTGCCAGCAGCGTTGGGACAGGGCAGAAGCTCTACGAGCAGTACTTC. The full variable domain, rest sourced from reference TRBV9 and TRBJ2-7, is DSGVTQTPKHLITATGQRVTLRCSPRSGDLSVYWYQQSLDQGLQFLIQYYNGEERAKGNILERFSAQQFPDLHSELNLSSLELGDSALYFCASSVGTGQKLYEQYFGPGTRLTVT.

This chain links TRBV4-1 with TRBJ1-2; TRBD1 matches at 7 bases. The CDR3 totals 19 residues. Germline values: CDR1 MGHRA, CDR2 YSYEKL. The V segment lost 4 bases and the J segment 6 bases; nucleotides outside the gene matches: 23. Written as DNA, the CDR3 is TGCGCCAGCAGCCTATCCTCGTGGCAGGGCCATCAGGGGGAACATGGCTACACCTTC. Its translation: CASSLSSWQGHQGEHGYTF.

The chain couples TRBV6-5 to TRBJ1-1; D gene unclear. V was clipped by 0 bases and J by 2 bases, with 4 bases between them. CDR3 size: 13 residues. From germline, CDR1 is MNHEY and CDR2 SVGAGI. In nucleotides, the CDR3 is TGTGCCAGCAGTTACTCGAGTAACACTGAAGCTTTCTTT. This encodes CASSYSSNTEAFF.

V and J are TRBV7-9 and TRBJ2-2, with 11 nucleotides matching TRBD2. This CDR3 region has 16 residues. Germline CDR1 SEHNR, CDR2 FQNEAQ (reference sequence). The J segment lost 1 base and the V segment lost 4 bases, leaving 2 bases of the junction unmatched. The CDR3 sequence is CASSSGTSGNTGELFF. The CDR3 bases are TGTGCCAGCAGCTCTGGGACTAGCGGGAACACCGGGGAGCTGTTTTTT.

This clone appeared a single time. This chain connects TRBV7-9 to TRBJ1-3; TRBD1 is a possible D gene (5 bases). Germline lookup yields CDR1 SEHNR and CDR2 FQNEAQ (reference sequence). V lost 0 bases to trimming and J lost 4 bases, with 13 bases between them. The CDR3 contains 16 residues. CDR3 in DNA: TGTGCCAGCAGCTTAGCCGTAGGGGTTATCGGAAACACCATATATTTT. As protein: CASSLAVGVIGNTIYF.

The CDR3 loop is CASSLETVLNEQFF. The CDR3 DNA reads as TGCGCCAGCAGCTTGGAGACAGTCCTCAATGAGCAGTTCTTC. J is TRBJ2-1 and V is TRBV5-1; D is perhaps TRBD1 (5 bases). Germline CDR1 is SGHRS and CDR2 is YFSETQ. The V end lost 0 bases, the J end lost 6 bases, and 10 bases lay between the germline ends. This CDR3 comprises 14 residues. Full variable domain (remainder filled in from reference TRBV5-1 and TRBJ2-1): KAGVTQTPRYLIKTRGQQVTLSCSPISGHRSVSWYQQTPGQGLQFLFEYFSETQRNKGNFPGRFSGRQFSNSRSEMNVSTLELGDSALYLCASSLETVLNEQFFGPGTRLTVL.